What follows are 15 T cell receptor beta chains derived from one specimen sequenced in a study of cytomegalovirus exposure and HLA in healthy donors. PCR amplification relied on 60 Vbeta primers (plus 13 Jbeta primers). Data came from immunoSEQ multiplex PCR; TCRdb stores just in-frame clones and leaves some out. The sample lists about 120,000 clones, over 9.5% occurring once. Material: PBMCs. These receptor sequences come from a woman aged 18-29 years in good health and CMV-seropositive.

This clone was recorded a few times. CDR3 amino acids: CASSWKTSGSADTQYF. The CDR3, as DNA: TGCGCCAGCAGCTGGAAAACTAGCGGGAGTGCAGATACGCAGTATTTT. V gene TRBV5-1 combines with J gene TRBJ2-3; 11 bases are a match to TRBD2. The V segment lost 3 bases and the J segment 4 bases; nucleotides outside the gene matches: 7. Per the germline V gene, CDR1 is SGHRS and CDR2 is YFSETQ. The CDR3 consists of 16 residues.

This clone was seen a few times. J is TRBJ2-1 and V is TRBV7-9; 8 nucleotides match TRBD2. In germline, CDR1 is SEHNR, CDR2 FQNEAQ (reference sequence). The CDR3 loop spans 17 amino acids. The J segment lost 0 bases and the V segment lost 5 bases, leaving 9 bases of the junction unmatched. This CDR3 is CASSPISGTSSYNEQFF. The CDR3 DNA is TGTGCCAGCAGCCCAATTAGCGGGACCAGCTCCTACAATGAGCAGTTCTTC.

The sample holds many counts of this clone. This chain joins TRBV29-1 and TRBJ1-2; possibly TRBD1 for D (6 bases). Germline V gives CDR1 SQVTM, CDR2 ANQGSEA. V dropped 7 bases and J dropped 4 bases, with 13 bases sitting between them. This CDR3 contains 12 residues. The CDR3 coding sequence is TGCAGCGCCGGGGACACCGGCTATGGCTACACCTTC. Protein sequence: CSAGDTGYGYTF.

The gene calls are TRBV4-1 and TRBJ1-2; 8 nucleotides line up with TRBD1. Per germline, CDR1 MGHRA and CDR2 YSYEKL. After removal of 1 base from V and 4 bases from J, the junction contained 8 bases not matched to a gene. There are 16 residues in the CDR3. CDR3 bases: TGCGCCAGCAGCCAAGGACCAGGGGGCGCCGTCTATGGCTACACCTTC. Protein: CASSQGPGGAVYGYTF.

The V gene is TRBV19, the J gene TRBJ1-2; tentative D call: TRBD1 (5 bases). CDR3 length: 11 amino acids. V dropped 10 bases and J dropped 8 bases, with 14 bases sitting between them. Per germline, CDR1 LNHDA and CDR2 SQIVND (reference sequence). Here the CDR3 DNA reads TGTGCCAAAAAGGGGTTGCAGGGCTACACCTTC. It translates to CAKKGLQGYTF.

This clone has more than one count but fewer than ten. The chain is built from TRBV13 and TRBJ2-3; TRBD2 is a possible D gene (6 bases). Germline CDR1 reads PRHDT; CDR2 reads FYEKMQ (reference sequence). V was shortened by 5 bases and J by 7 bases, with 22 bases between the two germline ends. This CDR3 has 16 amino acids. CDR3 in amino acids: CASSHQGLAPPYTQYF. The CDR3 DNA follows: TGTGCCAGCAGCCATCAGGGACTCGCGCCCCCGTATACGCAGTATTTT.

V is TRBV2 and J is TRBJ1-4, with 10 bases lining up with TRBD1. Germline V gene data show CDR1 as SNHLY and CDR2 as FYNNEI. CDR3 size: 14 residues. V was clipped by 6 bases and J by 8 bases; unmatched bases: 6. In DNA form, the CDR3 reads TGTGCCAGCAGCGCTGGGACAGGGGACGAAAAACTGTTTTTT. Its translation: CASSAGTGDEKLFF.

The chain is built from TRBV29-1 and TRBJ1-1; TRBD1 is a possible D gene (5 bases). The V end lost 8 bases, the J end lost 6 bases, and 22 bases lay between the germline ends. Looked up from germline, CDR1 is SQVTM and CDR2 is ANQGSEA. CDR3 size: 14 residues. The CDR3 region is CSPIDPRRGSEAFF. CDR3 DNA: TGCAGCCCCATCGACCCGAGGCGGGGCTCTGAAGCTTTCTTT.

This clone was picked up a small number of times. This chain joins TRBV7-2 and TRBJ2-1, with 8 bases fitting TRBD2. CDR1 is SGHTA, CDR2 FQGNSA, per germline. V gave up 5 bases and J gave up 8 bases; unmatched junction bases: 8. The CDR3 extends over 14 amino acids. CDR3 nucleotide sequence: TGTGCCAGCAGCCCCTCAGCGGGAGTCTATGAGCAGTTCTTC. Translated, it gives CASSPSAGVYEQFF.

The chain has TRBV19 and TRBJ1-1; D gene uncertain. The CDR3 contains 14 residues. V lost 5 bases to trimming and J lost 0 bases, with 10 bases between them. CDR1 and CDR2 (germline): LNHDA, SQIVND (reference sequence). CDR3: CASSPQVMNTEAFF. The CDR3 bases are TGTGCCAGTAGTCCCCAGGTCATGAACACTGAAGCTTTCTTT.

This clone was observed a handful of times. V gene TRBV30 combines with J gene TRBJ2-7; 10 bases match TRBD2. This CDR3 region has 17 residues. The junction had 9 bases not matched to a gene; V was cut back by 1 base and J by 0 bases. Per the germline V gene, CDR1 is GTSNPN and CDR2 is SVGIG (reference sequence). The DNA for the CDR3 is TGTGCCTGGAGTGCATACCGGACTAGCGGATACTCCTACGAGCAGTACTTC. This gives the protein CAWSAYRTSGYSYEQYF.

This clone was detected only a few times. The chain recombines TRBV28 with TRBJ1-1, with unresolved D. The CDR3 totals 11 residues. The germline gives CDR1 MDHEN, CDR2 SYDVKM. The V end lost 6 bases, the J end lost 11 bases, and 13 bases lay between the germline ends. The CDR3 coding sequence is TGTGCCAGCAGCTCCGCGGGCGGCGCTTTCTTT. Its protein is CASSSAGGAFF.

This sequence joins TRBV7-9 and TRBJ1-1; D is undetermined. CDR1 is SEHNR, CDR2 FQNEAQ, per germline (reference sequence). The CDR3 contains 14 residues. V dropped 1 base and J dropped 6 bases, with 12 bases sitting between them. The DNA of the CDR3 is TGTGCCAGCAGCTTAGATCGTGCGGAGTCTGAAGCTTTCTTT. It is translated as CASSLDRAESEAFF.

The V and J genes are TRBV9 and TRBJ2-7; D possibly corresponds to TRBD1 (6 bases). The CDR3 extends over 14 amino acids. With 0 bases removed from V and 2 bases from J, the gap between germline ends came to 9 bases. Germline V gene sequence: CDR1 SGDLS, CDR2 YYNGEE. CDR3 sequence reads: CASSVGEGAYEQYF. The CDR3 DNA reads as TGTGCCAGCAGCGTAGGTGAGGGGGCCTACGAGCAGTACTTC.

This clone was seen a few times. The gene calls are TRBV4-1 and TRBJ2-7; 7 bases match TRBD1. The CDR3 consists of 17 residues. Germline values: CDR1 MGHRA, CDR2 YSYEKL. V was pared by 3 bases and J by 2 bases, with 13 bases of the junction left unmatched. The CDR3 DNA reads as TGCGCCAGCAGCCATGACGCCGGGACAGCTTCTACCTACGAGCAGTACTTC. The encoded protein is CASSHDAGTASTYEQYF.